The 21 T cell receptor beta chains listed next were all sequenced from one sample in a study of HIV-infected patients and healthy controls. cDNA was made from around 0.5 ug RNA using alpha and beta constant primers. Separate chain-specific third strand synthesis with multiplexing indices produced the alpha and beta libraries. MiXCR was run by TCRdb on the 5' RACE reads, yielding one entry per CDR3 protein. Of around 5,800 distinct CDR3 sequences in the sample, about 9.4% are singletons; the top ten hold over 10%. All unsorted peripheral T cells were captured because whole blood was used without fractionation. The sample here was blood, taken before antiretroviral therapy. Receptors originate from an adult with HIV infection.

Judged by abundance, this clonotype is medium-sized. The chain has TRBV6-5 and TRBJ1-1; D ambiguous. This CDR3 is 15 amino acids long. With 6 bases removed from V and 2 bases from J, the gap between germline ends came to 16 bases. Germline CDR1 is MNHEY and CDR2 is SVGAGI. The CDR3 bases are TGTGCCAGCAGCGGGATCTCGGGAACTAACACTGAAGCTTTCTTT. Translating it yields CASSGISGTNTEAFF.

This clonotype is medium-sized (0.01 to 0.1%) in the sample. The chain uses TRBV5-1 and TRBJ1-1, with D tentatively TRBD1 (5 bases). The CDR3 runs to 14 residues. CDR1 and CDR2 from the germline V gene are SGHRS and YFSETQ. Trimming left V 7 bases short and J 3 bases short, with 16 bases between. Written as DNA, the CDR3 is TGCGCCAGCTACGGGGGTTTGGGTGACACTGAAGCTTTCTTT. This translates into CASYGGLGDTEAFF.

This clonotype has ten or more counts. This chain uses TRBV19 with TRBJ1-1; D not resolved. Trimming removed 6 bases from V and 10 bases from J, with 18 bases in between. The germline CDR1 and CDR2 sequences are LNHDA and SQIVND (reference sequence). This CDR3 has 13 residues. CDR3 amino acids: CASSTPPGDGAFF. Written as DNA, the CDR3 is TGTGCCAGTAGCACCCCACCTGGTGACGGAGCTTTCTTT.

The CDR3 loop reads CASSPRGATGQKTNYGYTF. CDR3 nucleotides: TGTGCCAGCAGCCCAAGGGGGGCTACGGGACAAAAAACGAACTATGGCTACACCTTC. The chain carries TRBV4-2 and TRBJ1-2, with D tentatively TRBD1 (6 bases). This CDR3 comprises 19 residues. CDR1 LGHNA and CDR2 YNFKEQ come from the germline V gene. Trimming shortened V by 4 bases and J by 2 bases, and 26 bases separated the two germline ends.

By share, this clonotype counts as medium-sized. The chain is built from TRBV20-1 and TRBJ2-4, with D perhaps TRBD2 (6 bases). Trimming removed 4 bases from V and 5 bases from J, with 12 bases in between. CDR3 length equals 13 residues. Germline values: CDR1 DFQATT, CDR2 SNEGSKA (reference sequence). CDR3 sequence reads: CSANRGIQNIQYF. Written as DNA, the CDR3 is TGCAGTGCTAACCGCGGGATCCAAAACATTCAGTACTTC.

This clonotype appeared a few times. The rearrangement uses TRBV12-3 or TRBV12-4 and TRBJ1-5, with D tentatively TRBD1 (6 bases). V lost 7 bases and J 1 base, leaving 8 bases between the germline ends. This CDR3 has 13 residues. DNA for the CDR3: TGTGCCAGCAATGGACAGAGCAATCAGCCCCAGCATTTT. The encoded protein is CASNGQSNQPQHF.

The chain carries TRBV15 and TRBJ2-3; 8 nucleotides align to TRBD2. The CDR3 loop spans 14 amino acids. Germline values: CDR1 LNHNV, CDR2 YYDKDF (reference sequence). J was trimmed by 1 base and V by 3 bases; bases with no gene match: 0. CDR3 sequence: CATSRTSGTDTQYF. CDR3 nucleotide sequence: TGTGCCACCAGCAGGACTAGCGGCACAGATACGCAGTATTTT.

V gene TRBV7-8 combines with J gene TRBJ1-2; no firm D call. The V gene's germline CDR1 is SGHVS and CDR2 FQNEAQ. Trimming cost V 7 bases and J 0 bases, with 21 bases left between them. The CDR3 has 17 amino acids. CDR3 amino acids: CASNQEPLAAPNYGYTF. The CDR3 coding sequence is TGTGCCAGCAACCAAGAACCCCTGGCCGCCCCTAACTATGGCTACACCTTC.

J is TRBJ2-1 and V is TRBV6-5; D remains unclear. The CDR3 consists of 17 residues. Per germline, CDR1 MNHEY and CDR2 SVGAGI. V lost 0 bases and J 0 bases, leaving 12 bases between the germline ends. The CDR3 reads CASSYSNLRSSYNEQFF. For the CDR3, the DNA is TGTGCCAGCAGTTACTCGAACCTACGGAGCTCCTACAATGAGCAGTTCTTC.

The V and J genes are TRBV28 and TRBJ1-4, with 8 bases identical to TRBD1. Germline V gene lookup returns CDR1 MDHEN and CDR2 SYDVKM. This CDR3 contains 16 residues. Losses at the gene ends were 4 bases for V and 4 bases for J; bases not matched to a gene: 8. The CDR3 sequence: CASSYVQGALNEKLFF. The DNA of the CDR3 is TGTGCCAGCAGTTATGTCCAGGGGGCCCTTAATGAAAAACTGTTTTTT.

This chain joins TRBV6-5 and TRBJ2-5; D gene unclear. Germline CDR1 MNHEY, CDR2 SVGAGI. This CDR3 is 13 amino acids long. Trimming left V 7 bases short and J 4 bases short, with 13 bases between. CDR3 protein: CASTPVDRETQYF. CDR3 bases: TGTGCCAGCACACCGGTGGATCGAGAGACCCAGTACTTC.

By sample fraction, this clonotype is large. The chain recombines TRBV15 with TRBJ2-3, with D unclear. The V end lost 7 bases, the J end lost 4 bases, and 0 bases lay between the germline ends. Germline loops: CDR1 LNHNV, CDR2 YYDKDF (reference sequence). The CDR3 is made up of 9 amino acids. CDR3 nucleotide sequence: TGTGCCACCACAGATACGCAGTATTTT. This sequence encodes CATTDTQYF.

The V gene is TRBV7-9, the J gene TRBJ2-1, with a possible D match to TRBD2 (6 bases). Germline CDR1 and CDR2: SEHNR and FQNEAQ (reference sequence). Between the trimmed V and J ends, which lost 5 bases and 2 bases, there was a span of 13 bases. The length of the CDR3 is 15 residues. CDR3 DNA sequence: TGTGCCAGCAGCCTAAAGGACTACCCCTACAATGAGCAGTTCTTC. It yields the protein CASSLKDYPYNEQFF.

This clonotype occurred many times. The V gene is TRBV19, the J gene TRBJ2-3; 10 nucleotides line up with TRBD1. CDR3 length equals 17 residues. Germline lookup yields CDR1 LNHDA and CDR2 SQIVND (reference sequence). V was clipped by 4 bases and J by 2 bases; unmatched bases: 9. The CDR3 DNA is TGTGCCAGTAGTAGCGGGACAGGGGCGCAGTTCACAGATACGCAGTATTTT. This gives the protein CASSSGTGAQFTDTQYF.

Ten or more counts support this clonotype. The chain uses TRBV18 and TRBJ2-2; 7 bases map to TRBD1. The CDR3 consists of 15 residues. Germline lookup yields CDR1 KGHSH and CDR2 LQKENI. J lost 5 bases, V lost 2 bases, and 5 bases had no gene match. The CDR3: CASSPIVTGTGELFF. CDR3 nucleotide sequence: TGTGCCAGCTCACCAATTGTGACAGGGACCGGGGAGCTGTTTTTT. The full variable domain, its missing parts supplied by reference TRBV18 and TRBJ2-2, is NAGVMQNPRHLVRRRGQEARLRCSPMKGHSHVYWYRQLPEEGLKFMVYLQKENIIDESGMPKERFSAEFPKEGPSILRIQQVVRGDSAAYFCASSPIVTGTGELFFGEGSRLTVL.

The J gene is TRBJ1-5, the V gene TRBV23-1; maybe TRBD1 (6 bases). TRBV23-1 is an ORF for which the function is uncertain. The CDR3 has 22 amino acids. V was pared by 0 bases and J by 5 bases, with 32 bases between. CDR3 coding DNA: TGCGCCAGCAGTCAATCGAAATCTTGTCCGGATCAGGGGTCGAAGGGGGATCAGCCCCAGCATTTT. Its protein is CASSQSKSCPDQGSKGDQPQHF.

By its share, this clonotype is medium-sized. V and J are TRBV7-6 and TRBJ2-3; 9 nucleotides align to TRBD2. The germline gives CDR1 SGHVS, CDR2 FNYEAQ. Trimming cost V 5 bases and J 4 bases; bases outside gene matches: 4. The CDR3 totals 14 residues. The chain's CDR3 is CASSRGGGPDTQYF. CDR3 nucleotide sequence: TGTGCCAGCAGCCGCGGGGGGGGCCCAGATACGCAGTATTTT. The full variable domain, in which reference TRBV7-6 and TRBJ2-3 provide the parts outside the CDR3, is GAGVSQSPRYKVTKRGQDVALRCDPISGHVSLYWYRQALGQGPEFLTYFNYEAQQDKSGLPNDRFSAERPEGSISTLTIQRTEQRDSAMYRCASSRGGGPDTQYFGPGTRLTVL.

In its sample, this clonotype ranks as medium-sized. V is TRBV5-5 and J is TRBJ2-7, with D possibly being TRBD2 (5 bases). CDR3 length: 13 residues. Trimming cost V 1 base and J 5 bases, with 10 bases left between them. Per germline, CDR1 SGHKS and CDR2 YYEKEE (reference sequence). The CDR3 region has the DNA TGTGCCAGCAGCTTGTGGGCGGGTAACGAGCAGTACTTC. Its protein product is CASSLWAGNEQYF.

This chain uses TRBV5-1 with TRBJ1-1; the D gene is possibly TRBD1 (5 bases). The CDR3 runs to 13 residues. Germline-derived CDR1 and CDR2 are SGHRS and YFSETQ. V lost 3 bases and J 4 bases, leaving 10 bases between the germline ends. The DNA of the CDR3 is TGCGCCAGCAGCTCCGACGGGGCCACTGAAGCTTTCTTT. It yields the protein CASSSDGATEAFF.

By share, this clonotype ranks as medium-sized. The V gene is TRBV20-1, the J gene TRBJ2-5; 10 bases map to TRBD2. Germline CDR1 and CDR2: DFQATT and SNEGSKA (reference sequence). The CDR3 covers 18 residues. Trimming at V came to 6 bases and at J to 1 base, leaving 17 bases not matched to a gene. DNA of the CDR3: TGCAGTGCCACCATCCCCACCCCACTAGCGGGGCCCCAAGAGACCCAGTACTTC. Translation: CSATIPTPLAGPQETQYF.

By share, this clonotype ranks as large (0.1 to 1%). V and J are TRBV20-1 and TRBJ2-1; a possible D gene is TRBD2 (6 bases). CDR1 is DFQATT, CDR2 SNEGSKA, per germline (reference sequence). V lost 6 bases to trimming and J lost 3 bases, with 18 bases between them. The CDR3 has 15 amino acids. In nucleotides, the CDR3 is TGCAGTGCCCCTCGGGGCGGGGCATACTACAATGAGCAGTTCTTC. This sequence encodes CSAPRGGAYYNEQFF.